What follows are 9 T cell receptor beta chains derived from one specimen sequenced in a study of blood T cell repertoires in COVID-19. The data were produced by immunoSEQ multiplex PCR, yet TCRdb's version contains in-frame clones alone and is incomplete. The sample holds about 310,000 clones, 90% seen once. Material for sequencing was peripheral blood. All receptors come from a woman aged 40 to 55 with COVID-19, enrolled during active disease.

The chain links TRBV5-5 to TRBJ2-3; 10 bases fit TRBD1. This CDR3 has 15 amino acids. Germline CDR1 reads SGHKS; CDR2 reads YYEKEE (reference sequence). After removal of 4 bases from V and 5 bases from J, the junction contained 7 bases not matched to a gene. DNA for the CDR3: TGTGCCAGCAGCAAAACTGACAGGGGGCTAGATACGCAGTATTTT. Residues: CASSKTDRGLDTQYF.

This sequence joins TRBV7-9 and TRBJ2-1, with a weak D call TRBD1 (6 bases). The CDR3 spans 13 residues. Germline CDR1 SEHNR, CDR2 FQNEAQ (reference sequence). V was clipped by 5 bases and J by 4 bases, with 9 bases between them. The CDR3 here is CASSVTGYNEQFF. CDR3 coding DNA: TGTGCCAGCAGCGTTACAGGGTACAATGAGCAGTTCTTC.

CDR3 loop: CASSLSPTGAYEQYF. The CDR3 DNA sequence: TGTGCCAGCAGTTTATCGCCGACAGGGGCTTACGAGCAGTACTTC. This chain connects TRBV27 to TRBJ2-7; 8 bases agree with TRBD1. V was pared by 0 bases and J by 4 bases, with 5 bases of the junction left unmatched. The germline V gene encodes CDR1 MNHEY and CDR2 SMNVEV (reference sequence). The CDR3 is 15 amino acids.

This sequence joins TRBV30 and TRBJ2-3; tentatively, D is TRBD1 (7 bases). V was trimmed by 3 bases and J by 4 bases, leaving 14 bases between them. This CDR3 contains 14 residues. In germline, CDR1 is GTSNPN, CDR2 SVGIG (reference sequence). CDR3 sequence: CAWRQTGRPDTQYF. The CDR3 DNA is TGTGCCTGGAGGCAGACAGGGAGGCCAGATACGCAGTATTTT.

V gene TRBV20-1 combines with J gene TRBJ2-3; the D is unclear. The CDR3 covers 10 residues. V shed 6 bases and J shed 6 bases, with 7 bases lying between them. Germline CDR1 is DFQATT and CDR2 is SNEGSKA (reference sequence). In DNA form, the CDR3 reads TGCAGTGCCTCCAGGGATACGCAGTATTTT. Translating gives CSASRDTQYF.

V usage is TRBV25-1 and J usage is TRBJ2-7, with D possibly matching TRBD1 (7 bases). With 6 bases removed from V and 5 bases from J, the gap between germline ends came to 14 bases. This CDR3 has 13 amino acids. Germline-derived CDR1 and CDR2 are MGHDK and SYGVNS. As DNA, the CDR3 is TGTGCCAGCAGGGCAGGGGGGATTGACGAGCAGTACTTC. Translation: CASRAGGIDEQYF.

This clone is a singleton in its sample. The chain is built from TRBV28 and TRBJ1-1, with TRBD1 as a possible D gene (6 bases). The CDR3 length is 15 residues. Germline CDR1 is MDHEN and CDR2 is SYDVKM. V was trimmed by 2 bases and J by 8 bases, leaving 18 bases between them. Here the CDR3 reads CASSLGGAGFEEAFF. The CDR3 DNA follows: TGTGCCAGCAGTTTAGGGGGGGCGGGTTTTGAGGAAGCTTTCTTT.

The J gene is TRBJ1-5, the V gene TRBV18; TRBD1 aligns across 7 bases. J was trimmed by 0 bases and V by 3 bases; bases with no gene match: 14. Germline values: CDR1 KGHSH, CDR2 LQKENI. There are 19 residues in the CDR3. The CDR3 loop reads CASSPLKERQGRSNQPQHF. DNA of the CDR3: TGTGCCAGCTCACCCCTGAAAGAAAGACAGGGACGTAGCAATCAGCCCCAGCATTTT.

The chain joins TRBV14 to TRBJ1-3; possible D gene TRBD1, 6 bases. V was shortened by 4 bases and J by 0 bases, with 13 bases between the two germline ends. Germline-derived CDR1 and CDR2 are SGHDN and FVKESK. The CDR3 contains 16 residues. CDR3: CASSPYRTASGNTIYF. CDR3 nucleotide sequence: TGTGCCAGCAGCCCCTACCGGACAGCCTCTGGAAACACCATATATTTT. Drawing the rest from reference TRBV14 and TRBJ1-3, the complete variable domain is EAGVTQFPSHSVIEKGQTVTLRCDPISGHDNLYWYRRVMGKEIKFLLHFVKESKQDESGMPNNRFLAERTGGTYSTLKVQPAELEDSGVYFCASSPYRTASGNTIYFGEGSWLTVV.